This TCR beta chain emerged from a study of cytomegalovirus exposure and HLA in healthy donors. Study-level information: From HLA-typed donors, an early data release held approximately 85 million unique TCRs.

This PCR relied on a set of 60 Vbeta primers and 13 Jbeta primers. Only in-frame clones appear in the TCRdb table, and some are missing; sequencing was by immunoSEQ multiplex PCR. The sample has 150,000 to 200,000 clones; nearly 80% are singletons. For this clone: Its antigen is unidentified. Other DNA sequences in this sample translate to the same CDR3.

Deletions cut 2 bases from V and 4 bases from J, with 9 bases between. Looked up from germline, CDR1 is KGHSH and CDR2 is LQKENI. This CDR3 has 14 residues. Study-wide results and limits: Investigators reported fewer than 200 TCR beta chains as tied to cytomegalovirus.

The chain uses TRBV18 and TRBJ1-5; D is perhaps TRBD1 (5 bases). The source is a man aged 40-49 years in good health and CMV-seropositive. Sequencing was done on a sample of PBMCs. CDR3 residues: CASSPGTGNQPQHF. The CDR3 coding sequence is TGTGCCAGCTCACCAGGGACTGGGAATCAGCCCCAGCATTTT.